This TCR beta chain was captured in a study of cytomegalovirus exposure and HLA in healthy donors. PCR used 60 Vbeta primers and 13 Jbeta primers. The protocol was immunoSEQ multiplex PCR, while the TCRdb copy is restricted to in-frame clones and leaves out a portion. The repertoire holds roughly 150,000 clones, with over 70% as singletons. There are 14 residues in the CDR3. V was shortened by 1 base and J by 3 bases, with 6 bases between the two germline ends. Germline values: CDR1 SGHDN, CDR2 FVKESK. Sequencing was performed on PBMCs. The chain combines TRBV14 with TRBJ1-4; TRBD1 might be the D (5 bases). The receptor was derived from a woman between 18 and 29 years old in good health and CMV-seronegative. The CDR3 bases are TGTGCCAGCAGCCAAGCAGGGTCTAATGAAAAACTGTTTTTT. This sequence encodes CASSQAGSNEKLFF. The full variable domain, in which reference TRBV14 and TRBJ1-4 provide the parts outside the CDR3, is EAGVTQFPSHSVIEKGQTVTLRCDPISGHDNLYWYRRVMGKEIKFLLHFVKESKQDESGMPNNRFLAERTGGTYSTLKVQPAELEDSGVYFCASSQAGSNEKLFFGSGTQLSVL.